This T cell receptor beta chain derives from a study of blood T cells in healthy people across ages. Trimming at V came to 0 bases and at J to 5 bases, leaving 5 bases not matched to a gene. Germline lookup yields CDR1 SGHAT and CDR2 FQNNGV. The CDR3 contains 15 residues. Worth noting for this clonotype: Its target is not known.

Sample-barcoded 5' priming and a J-beta primer mix drove a second PCR of roughly 6 to 12 cycles. Researchers report that each sample yielded at least 2.5 million CDR3-containing paired-end reads. TCRdb re-called the 5' RACE reads with MiXCR, one entry per CDR3 protein. The repertoire includes about 2 million distinct CDR3 sequences, around 48% of them detected once, and less than 2.5% sits in the top ten. Broader study findings: Because sorting was not performed, PBMCs prevented conclusive naive versus antigen-experienced comparison. More naive CD4+ cells and higher diversity marked long-lived donors relative to aged donors.

The TCR originated in a woman aged 40 to 50 in good health. The sequencing sample was made of blood. V gene TRBV11-2 combines with J gene TRBJ2-5, with TRBD2 matching over 8 bases. The CDR3 DNA follows: TGTGCCAGCAGCTTAGATCATGGGACTAGGGAGACCCAGTACTTC. Amino acid sequence: CASSLDHGTRETQYF. The full variable domain, completed using reference TRBV11-2 and TRBJ2-5, is EAGVAQSPRYKIIEKRQSVAFWCNPISGHATLYWYQQILGQGPKLLIQFQNNGVVDDSQLPKDRFSAERLKGVDSTLKIQPAKLEDSAVYLCASSLDHGTRETQYFGPGTRLLVL.